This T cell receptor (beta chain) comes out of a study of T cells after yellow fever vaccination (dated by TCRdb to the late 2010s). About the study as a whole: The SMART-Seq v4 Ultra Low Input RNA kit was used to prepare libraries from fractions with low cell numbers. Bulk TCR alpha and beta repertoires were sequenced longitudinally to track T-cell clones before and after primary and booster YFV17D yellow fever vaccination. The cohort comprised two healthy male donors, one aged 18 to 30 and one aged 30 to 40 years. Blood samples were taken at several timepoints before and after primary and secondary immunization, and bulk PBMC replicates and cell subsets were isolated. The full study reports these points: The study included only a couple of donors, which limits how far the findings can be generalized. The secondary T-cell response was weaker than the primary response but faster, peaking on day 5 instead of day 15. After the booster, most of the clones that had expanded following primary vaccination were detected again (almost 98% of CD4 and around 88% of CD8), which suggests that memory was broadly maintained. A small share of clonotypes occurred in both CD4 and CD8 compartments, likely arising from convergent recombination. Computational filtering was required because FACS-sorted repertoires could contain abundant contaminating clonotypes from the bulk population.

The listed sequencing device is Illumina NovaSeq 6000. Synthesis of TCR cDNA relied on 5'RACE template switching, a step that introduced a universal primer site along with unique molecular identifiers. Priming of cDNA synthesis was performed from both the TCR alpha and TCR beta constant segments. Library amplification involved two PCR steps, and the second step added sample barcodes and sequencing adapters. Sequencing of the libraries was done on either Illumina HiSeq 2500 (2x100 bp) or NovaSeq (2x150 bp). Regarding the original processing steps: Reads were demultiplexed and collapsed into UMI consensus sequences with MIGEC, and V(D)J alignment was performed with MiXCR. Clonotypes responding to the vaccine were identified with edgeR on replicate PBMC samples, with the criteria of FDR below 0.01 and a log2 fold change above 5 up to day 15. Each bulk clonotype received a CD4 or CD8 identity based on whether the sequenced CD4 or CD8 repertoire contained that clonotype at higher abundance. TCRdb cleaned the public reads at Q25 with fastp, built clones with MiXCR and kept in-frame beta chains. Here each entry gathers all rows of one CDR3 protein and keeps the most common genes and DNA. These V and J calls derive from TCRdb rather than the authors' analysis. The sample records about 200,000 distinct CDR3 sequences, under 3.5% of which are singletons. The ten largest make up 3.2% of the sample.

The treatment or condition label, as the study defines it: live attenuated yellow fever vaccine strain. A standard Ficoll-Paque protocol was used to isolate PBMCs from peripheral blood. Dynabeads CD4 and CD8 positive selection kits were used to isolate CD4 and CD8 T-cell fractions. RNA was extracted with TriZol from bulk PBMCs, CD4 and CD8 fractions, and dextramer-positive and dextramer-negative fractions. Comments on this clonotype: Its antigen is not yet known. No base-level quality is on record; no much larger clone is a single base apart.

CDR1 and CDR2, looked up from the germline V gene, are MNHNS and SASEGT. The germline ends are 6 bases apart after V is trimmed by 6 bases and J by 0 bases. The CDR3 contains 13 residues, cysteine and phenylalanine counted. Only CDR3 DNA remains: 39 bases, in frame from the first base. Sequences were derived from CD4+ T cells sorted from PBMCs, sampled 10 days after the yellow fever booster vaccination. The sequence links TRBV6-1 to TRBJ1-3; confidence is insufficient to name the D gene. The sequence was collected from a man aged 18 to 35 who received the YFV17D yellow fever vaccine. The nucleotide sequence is TGTGCCAGCAGGACCAGCTCTGGAAACACCATATATTTT. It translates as CASRTSSGNTIYF.